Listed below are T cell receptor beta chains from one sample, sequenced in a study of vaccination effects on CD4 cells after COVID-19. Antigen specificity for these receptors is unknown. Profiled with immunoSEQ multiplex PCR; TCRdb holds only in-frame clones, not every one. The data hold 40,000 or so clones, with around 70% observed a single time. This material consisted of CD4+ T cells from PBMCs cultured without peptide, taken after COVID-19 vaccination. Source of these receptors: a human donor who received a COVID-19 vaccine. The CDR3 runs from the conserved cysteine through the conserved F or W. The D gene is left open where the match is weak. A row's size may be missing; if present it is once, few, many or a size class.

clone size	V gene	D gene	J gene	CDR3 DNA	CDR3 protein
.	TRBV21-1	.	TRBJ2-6	TGTGCCAAGGGGGGTTTTCGGGCCAACGTCCTGACTTTC	CAKGGFRANVLTF
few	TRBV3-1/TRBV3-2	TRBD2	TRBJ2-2	TGTGCCAGCAGCCAAGGGAGCGGGAGTGTCCCCGGGGAGCTGTTTTTT	CASSQGSGSVPGELFF
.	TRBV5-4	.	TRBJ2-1	TGTGCCAGCAGCTTGGCCGGAGGCAATGAGCAGTTCTTC	CASSLAGGNEQFF
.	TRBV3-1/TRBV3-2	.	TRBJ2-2	TGTGCCAGCAGCCAAGAGGGGATCGGCAGGCCCACCGGGGAGCTGTTTTTT	CASSQEGIGRPTGELFF
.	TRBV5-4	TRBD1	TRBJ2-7	TGTGCCAGCAGCCCGGCTGGGACAGGGGCCTACGAGCAGTACTTC	CASSPAGTGAYEQYF
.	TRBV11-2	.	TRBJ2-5	TGTGCCAGCAGCTTAGGTACCCTCCCCGCGGGCCGGGAGACCCAGTACTTC	CASSLGTLPAGRETQYF
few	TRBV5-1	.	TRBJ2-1	TGCGCCAGCAGCTTGGAGGGTAGCTCCTACAATGAGCAGTTCTTC	CASSLEGSSYNEQFF
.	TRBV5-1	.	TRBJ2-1	TGCGCCAGCAGCAGCACGCAGGGTGTTGGCAATGAGCAGTTCTTC	CASSSTQGVGNEQFF
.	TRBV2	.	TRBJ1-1	TGTGCCAGAGGACAGCAGTTGAACACTGAAGCTTTCTTT	CARGQQLNTEAFF
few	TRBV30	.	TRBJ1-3	TGTGCCTGGGAGACTTCTGGAAACACCATATATTTT	CAWETSGNTIYF
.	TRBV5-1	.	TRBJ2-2	TGCGCCAGCAGCTTGGGTAACACCGGGGAGCTGTTTTTT	CASSLGNTGELFF
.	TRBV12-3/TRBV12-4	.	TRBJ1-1	TGTGCCAGCAGCAAACAGGGTCGGGCTTTCTTT	CASSKQGRAFF
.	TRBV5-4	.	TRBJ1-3	TGTGCCAGCAGCCCTCAGGGCTCTGGAAACACCATATATTTT	CASSPQGSGNTIYF
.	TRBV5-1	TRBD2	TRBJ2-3	TGCGCCAGCCGCTTAATGGGCATTTCGGGGGGGAACACAGATACGCAGTATTTT	CASRLMGISGGNTDTQYF
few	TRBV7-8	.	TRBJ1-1	TGTGCCAGCAGCTCAGCAGGGAGCACTGAAGCTTTCTTT	CASSSAGSTEAFF
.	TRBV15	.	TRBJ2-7	TGTGCCACCTCCACGGGGGGCGCCTACGAGCAGTACTTC	CATSTGGAYEQYF
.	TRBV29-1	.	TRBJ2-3	TGCAGCTCATCTTTGGAGGCGGGACTCACAGATACGCAGTATTTT	CSSSLEAGLTDTQYF
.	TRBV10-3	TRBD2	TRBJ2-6	TGTGCCATGGGGACTAGCGGGAGCTCCGGTGGGGCCAACGTCCTGACTTTC	CAMGTSGSSGGANVLTF
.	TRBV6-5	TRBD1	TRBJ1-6	TGTGCCAGCAGTTACGTCACAGGGGTTGGTTCACCCCTCCACTTT	CASSYVTGVGSPLHF
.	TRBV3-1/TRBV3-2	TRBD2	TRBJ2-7	TGTGCCAGCAGCCTGGGGACTAGCGGGGGATACGAGCAGTACTTC	CASSLGTSGGYEQYF
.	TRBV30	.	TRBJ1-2	TGTGCCTGGAGTGTTGAAGCTAACTATGGCTACACCTTC	CAWSVEANYGYTF
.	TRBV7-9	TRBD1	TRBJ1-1	TGTGCCAGCAGCTTAGCAAGACAGGGTCGAGCTTTCTTT	CASSLARQGRAFF
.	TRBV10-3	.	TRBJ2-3	TGTGCCATCAGTGTGGATTGGCCCGCAGATACGCAGTATTTT	CAISVDWPADTQYF
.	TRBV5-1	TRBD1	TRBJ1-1	TGCGCCAGCAGCGTATCCCCGGACAGGATGAACACTGAAGCTTTCTTT	CASSVSPDRMNTEAFF
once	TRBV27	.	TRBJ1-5	TGTGCCAGCAGTTTATCGATACAGGGAGGGCCCCAGCATTTT	CASSLSIQGGPQHF
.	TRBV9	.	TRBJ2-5	TGTGCCAGCAGCAACGGACAGGGAGGGCCAGAGACCCAGTACTTC	CASSNGQGGPETQYF
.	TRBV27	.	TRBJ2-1	TGTGCCAGCACCCACTTACCCCGCACAGGGAGTCCCCCCTACAATGAGCAGTTCTTC	CASTHLPRTGSPPYNEQFF
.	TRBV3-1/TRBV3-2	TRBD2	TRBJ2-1	TGTGCCAGCAGAACTGGGACTAGTAGCTACAATGAGCAGTTCTTC	CASRTGTSSYNEQFF
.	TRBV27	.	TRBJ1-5	TGTGCCAGCAGTCTCCGCAATCAGCCCCAGCATTTT	CASSLRNQPQHF
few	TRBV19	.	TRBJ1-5	TGTGCCAGTACCCTTGGACCCAATCAGCCCCAGCATTTT	CASTLGPNQPQHF
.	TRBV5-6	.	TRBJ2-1	TGTGCCAGCAGCTTGGCCTTAGGAGCGGCCTCCTACAATGAGCAGTTCTTC	CASSLALGAASYNEQFF
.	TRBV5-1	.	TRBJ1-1	TGCGCCAGCAGCTTGGAGGGGCCGAACACTGAAGCTTTCTTT	CASSLEGPNTEAFF
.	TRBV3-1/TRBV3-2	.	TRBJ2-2	TGTGCCAGCAGCCAAGTCGACGGGACCACCGGGGAGCTGTTTTTT	CASSQVDGTTGELFF
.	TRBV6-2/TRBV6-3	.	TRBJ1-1	TGTGCCAGCAGTTACTGGGTGGAACGGGGCCAGAACACTGAAGCTTTCTTT	CASSYWVERGQNTEAFF
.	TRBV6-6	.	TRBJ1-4	TGTGCCAGCAGCTCTGACAGTACCCTTGGTGAAAAACTGTTTTTT	CASSSDSTLGEKLFF
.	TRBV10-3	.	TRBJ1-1	TGTGCCATCAGTGAGATGAGGGGGGAGGCTTTCTTT	CAISEMRGEAFF
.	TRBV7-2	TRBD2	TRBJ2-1	TGTGCCAGCAGCTTAGGACTAGCGGGGGTCCTCTCCTACAATGAGCAGTTCTTC	CASSLGLAGVLSYNEQFF
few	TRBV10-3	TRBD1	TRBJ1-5	TGTGCCATCAGTGATAGGACAGGGACTAATCAGCCCCAGCATTTT	CAISDRTGTNQPQHF
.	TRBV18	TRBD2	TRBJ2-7	TGTGCCAGCTCACCAGGGAGGGAGCGCTCCTACGAGCAGTACTTC	CASSPGRERSYEQYF
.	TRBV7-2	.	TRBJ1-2	TGTGCCAGCAGCCGGCTGTTCGTCTTACTCTATGGCTACACCTTC	CASSRLFVLLYGYTF
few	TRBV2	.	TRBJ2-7	TGTGCCAGCAGGCGGACTACCGCCTACGAGCAGTACTTC	CASRRTTAYEQYF
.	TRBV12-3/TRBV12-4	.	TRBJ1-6	TGTGCCAGCAGTTTACAGTATAATTCACCCCTCCACTTT	CASSLQYNSPLHF
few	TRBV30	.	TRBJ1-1	TGTGCCTGGAGTGTACGGGGAGGTGTTGCTTTCTTT	CAWSVRGGVAFF
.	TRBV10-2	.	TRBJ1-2	TGCGCCAGCAGTCCGGGACCTAACTATGGCTACACCTTC	CASSPGPNYGYTF
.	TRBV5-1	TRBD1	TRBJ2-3	TGCGCCAGCAGCCGTACACAGGGGCGGACAGATACGCAGTATTTT	CASSRTQGRTDTQYF
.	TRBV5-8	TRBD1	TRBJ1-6	TGTGCCAGCAGCAAAAGAACAGGGGCGGGTTCACCCCTCCACTTT	CASSKRTGAGSPLHF
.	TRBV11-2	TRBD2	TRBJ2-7	TGTGCCAGCAGCTTAGTGCGACTAGCGGGGACCCTCTACGAGCAGTACTTC	CASSLVRLAGTLYEQYF
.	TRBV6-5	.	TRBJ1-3	TGTGCCAGCAGACCAGGGTCTGGAAACACCATATATTTT	CASRPGSGNTIYF
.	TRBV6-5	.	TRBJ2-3	TGTGCCAGCACCCAGGGTTCAGATACGCAGTATTTT	CASTQGSDTQYF
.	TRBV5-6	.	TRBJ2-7	TGTGCCAGCAGCTTCTCCGTAGGTCGGGGTCTCCACGAGCAGTACTTC	CASSFSVGRGLHEQYF